A selection of T cell receptor beta chains follows, all from one sample in a study of cytomegalovirus exposure and HLA in healthy donors. Data came from immunoSEQ multiplex PCR; TCRdb stores just in-frame clones and leaves some out. Of 65,000 to 80,000 clones detected, approximately 94% appear once; the ten largest clones hold approximately 3.3%. The material sequenced was PBMCs. The source is a woman aged 18 to 35 in good health and CMV-seropositive. The conserved cysteine and the conserved F or W are not part of the CDR3 here. Fields, in order: CDR3 length, V gene, J gene, CDR3 protein.

CDR3 length: 10
V gene: TRBV2
J gene: TRBJ2-4
CDR3 protein: ASKSGKNIQY

CDR3 length: 13
V gene: TRBV13
J gene: TRBJ2-2
CDR3 protein: ASRRTSGGSGELF

CDR3 length: 13
V gene: TRBV6-1
J gene: TRBJ2-2
CDR3 protein: ASSGLAGATGELF

CDR3 length: 13
V gene: TRBV10-1
J gene: TRBJ2-7
CDR3 protein: ASRPADRDQYEQY

CDR3 length: 14
V gene: TRBV6-4
J gene: TRBJ1-1
CDR3 protein: ASRDSARTPSTEAF

CDR3 length: 12
V gene: TRBV7-3
J gene: TRBJ1-5
CDR3 protein: ASSLTGPNQPQH

CDR3 length: 14
V gene: TRBV5-4
J gene: TRBJ1-1
CDR3 protein: ASSSTGHVAGTEAF

CDR3 length: 18
V gene: TRBV15
J gene: TRBJ2-5
CDR3 protein: ATSRDILLGRPGIEETQY

CDR3 length: 17
V gene: TRBV5-6
J gene: TRBJ2-1
CDR3 protein: ASSLYRTAGTSGTDEQF

CDR3 length: 13
V gene: TRBV28
J gene: TRBJ2-3
CDR3 protein: ASSFAGQGVDTQY

CDR3 length: 11
V gene: TRBV7-2
J gene: TRBJ1-5
CDR3 protein: ASSFTGGEPQH

CDR3 length: 14
V gene: TRBV11-3
J gene: TRBJ2-3
CDR3 protein: ASSFMGSKTTDTQY

CDR3 length: 15
V gene: TRBV18
J gene: TRBJ2-5
CDR3 protein: ASSPLGSGGYQETQY

CDR3 length: 13
V gene: TRBV5-1
J gene: TRBJ1-4
CDR3 protein: ASSELGQGDEKLF

CDR3 length: 12
V gene: TRBV28
J gene: TRBJ1-2
CDR3 protein: ASSLLLTGGSYT

CDR3 length: 15
V gene: TRBV9
J gene: TRBJ1-5
CDR3 protein: ASSVDQGKFGDQPQH

CDR3 length: 12
V gene: TRBV14
J gene: TRBJ2-7
CDR3 protein: ASSPQVTVDEQY

CDR3 length: 12
V gene: TRBV19
J gene: TRBJ1-4
CDR3 protein: ASSIRGGREKLF

CDR3 length: 13
V gene: TRBV7-2
J gene: TRBJ2-1
CDR3 protein: ASSLVGGSYNEQF